The present T cell receptor beta chain was sequenced within a study of identical twins. Study results and caveats: Alpha sequences that were out-of-frame and twin-shared showed an excess of low generation probability. Abundant cord blood beta clonotypes carried fewer insertions; memory repertoires showed none.

For this clonotype: Its antigen is as yet unknown.

TCRdb redid the calling of the 5' RACE reads with MiXCR, one entry per CDR3 protein. The table lists nearly 900,000 distinct CDR3 sequences, roughly an eighth of them singletons. Germline-derived CDR1 and CDR2 are SNHLY and FYNNEI. The CDR3 spans 14 residues. Trimming cost V 3 bases and J 2 bases, with 10 bases left between them. These same records also appear under a second study, on yellow fever vaccine responses in identical twins.

Material for sequencing was PBMCs. The chain couples TRBV2 to TRBJ1-2; D gene unclear. The clonotype comes from a woman aged 18-29 years in good health. CDR3 loop: CASSDLQWNYGYTF. Written as DNA, the CDR3 is TGTGCCAGCAGTGACTTGCAGTGGAACTATGGCTACACCTTC.